This passage covers 28 T cell receptor beta chains from one sample sequenced in a study of cytomegalovirus exposure and HLA in healthy donors. PCR was performed using 60 Vbeta and 13 Jbeta primers. Data came from immunoSEQ multiplex PCR; TCRdb stores just in-frame clones and leaves some out. The sample contains 100,000 to 150,000 clones, approximately 80% of which appear only once. Source material: PBMCs. All receptors derive from a girl between 2 and 10 years old in good health and CMV-seronegative.

This clone appeared a few times. In nucleotides, the CDR3 is TGTGCCAGCAGTTTGACAGGGGGGAATAATTCACCCCTCCACTTT. Protein: CASSLTGGNNSPLHF. This chain connects TRBV7-2 to TRBJ1-6; 9 bases fit TRBD1. This CDR3 region has 15 residues. Looked up from germline, CDR1 is SGHTA and CDR2 is FQGNSA. The junction had 5 bases not matched to a gene; V was cut back by 6 bases and J by 5 bases.

The chain is built from TRBV28 and TRBJ2-1; D ambiguous. V was trimmed by 4 bases and J by 8 bases, leaving 15 bases between them. Per germline, CDR1 MDHEN and CDR2 SYDVKM. The CDR3 covers 14 residues. CDR3 loop: CASSSAPLLHEQFF. CDR3 nucleotide sequence: TGTGCCAGCAGTTCTGCGCCTCTACTCCATGAGCAGTTCTTC.

The chain joins TRBV30 to TRBJ1-2, with 7 bases aligning to TRBD1. The CDR3 totals 14 residues. The trim removed 4 bases at V and 6 bases at J, leaving 11 bases unmatched. Germline assignment: CDR1 GTSNPN and CDR2 SVGIG (reference sequence). The CDR3 DNA follows: TGTGCCTGGAATGGTAGAGGGGGCGAGGATGGCTACACCTTC. Protein product: CAWNGRGGEDGYTF.

This chain connects TRBV19 to TRBJ2-3, with TRBD2 matching 9 bases. From germline, CDR1 is LNHDA and CDR2 SQIVND (reference sequence). The CDR3 contains 15 residues. Losses at the gene ends were 3 bases for V and 6 bases for J; bases not matched to a gene: 7. In DNA form, the CDR3 reads TGTGCCAGTAGTATTGATAGCGGGGGAGGGGATACGCAGTATTTT. This sequence encodes CASSIDSGGGDTQYF.

V and J are TRBV27 and TRBJ2-7; TRBD2 matches 10 bases. CDR3 length equals 15 residues. With V trimmed by 6 bases and J by 0 bases, 5 bases remained unmatched. Germline lookup yields CDR1 MNHEY and CDR2 SMNVEV (reference sequence). This CDR3 is CASRIASGSSYEQYF. In DNA form, the CDR3 reads TGTGCCAGCAGAATCGCTAGCGGGAGCTCCTACGAGCAGTACTTC.

Here the CDR3 reads CASGLLGGEGTYEQYF. As DNA, the CDR3 is TGTGCCAGCGGCTTATTAGGGGGGGAGGGTACCTACGAGCAGTACTTC. This chain uses TRBV27 with TRBJ2-7, with D perhaps matching TRBD2 (7 bases). Trimming left V 8 bases short and J 2 bases short, with 22 bases between. Germline CDR1 is MNHEY and CDR2 is SMNVEV (reference sequence). CDR3 length: 16 residues.

The V call is TRBV23-1, the J call TRBJ2-6, with a weak D call TRBD2 (5 bases). TRBV23-1 is noted as an ORF with a role that remains uncertain. Trimming removed 0 bases from V and 8 bases from J, with 11 bases in between. This CDR3 has 15 amino acids. The CDR3, as DNA: TGCGCCAGCAGTCAATCTTGTTTCGGGACCAACGTCCTGACTTTC. Translation gives CASSQSCFGTNVLTF.

This rearrangement joins TRBV30 to TRBJ2-7; 7 bases are shared with TRBD2. With 1 base clipped from V and 6 bases from J, the junction kept 6 bases outside the gene matches. The CDR3 totals 13 residues. Per the germline V gene, CDR1 is GTSNPN and CDR2 is SVGIG (reference sequence). The CDR3, as DNA: TGTGCCTGGAGTGGGGGGGGTGCCCTCGAGCAGTACTTC. Protein sequence: CAWSGGGALEQYF. The complete variable domain, with remaining parts taken from reference TRBV30 and TRBJ2-7, reads SQTIHQWPATLVQPVGSPLSLECTVEGTSNPNLYWYRQAAGRGLQLLFYSVGIGQISSEVPQNLSASRPQDRQFILSSKKLLLSDSGFYLCAWSGGGALEQYFGPGTRLTVT.

This chain joins TRBV29-1 and TRBJ2-1; TRBD2 matches at 8 bases. CDR1 is SQVTM and CDR2 is ANQGSEA in the germline V gene. V shed 2 bases and J 4 bases; nucleotides not matched to a gene: 4. The CDR3 extends over 14 amino acids. The CDR3 protein is CSVEIIAGYNEQFF. The DNA of the CDR3 is TGCAGCGTTGAAATAATAGCGGGGTACAATGAGCAGTTCTTC.

This chain joins TRBV19 and TRBJ2-1; 8 positions agree with TRBD2. The junction had 21 bases not matched to a gene; V was cut back by 3 bases and J by 5 bases. CDR1 is LNHDA, CDR2 SQIVND, per germline (reference sequence). The CDR3 extends over 20 amino acids. CDR3: CASSIPRTSTKPWEDNEQFF. The CDR3 DNA reads TGTGCCAGTAGTATTCCCCGGACTAGCACTAAACCATGGGAGGACAATGAGCAGTTCTTC.

This clone was observed once. The CDR3 loop is CASRVGLAGETQYF. CDR3 coding DNA: TGTGCCAGCAGAGTAGGACTAGCTGGGGAGACCCAGTACTTC. J is TRBJ2-5 and V is TRBV27; 8 nucleotides agree with TRBD2. The V and J ends lost 6 bases and 5 bases, in that order; junction bases with no gene match: 8. Germline CDR1 MNHEY, CDR2 SMNVEV (reference sequence). CDR3 length: 14 residues.

This chain uses TRBV27 with TRBJ2-1, with D possibly being TRBD2 (5 bases). This CDR3 has 14 amino acids. V lost 0 bases, J lost 8 bases, and 11 bases lay in between. The V gene's germline CDR1 is MNHEY and CDR2 SMNVEV (reference sequence). This CDR3 reads CASSLSRGYDEQFF. The CDR3 DNA is TGTGCCAGCAGTTTATCTAGAGGGTACGATGAGCAGTTCTTC.

The J gene is TRBJ2-7, the V gene TRBV6-1; maybe TRBD2 (5 bases). Between the trimmed V and J ends, which lost 6 bases and 3 bases, there was a span of 9 bases. Germline lookup yields CDR1 MNHNS and CDR2 SASEGT. CDR3 length: 12 residues. The CDR3 protein is CASSWENYEQYF. CDR3 coding DNA: TGTGCCAGCAGCTGGGAGAACTACGAGCAGTACTTC.

The rearrangement links TRBV6-5 to TRBJ2-3; 10 positions agree with TRBD1. Germline V gene lookup returns CDR1 MNHEY and CDR2 SVGAGI. The CDR3 has 15 residues. Trimming at V came to 4 bases and at J to 2 bases, leaving 3 bases not matched to a gene. The CDR3, as DNA: TGTGCCAGCAGTTCCGGGACAGGGGTCACAGATACGCAGTATTTT. Its protein is CASSSGTGVTDTQYF.

This clone occurred a few times. The chain uses TRBV4-1 and TRBJ2-5; no reliable D call. Trimming pared 0 bases from V and 11 bases from J, leaving 10 bases between. Germline CDR1 is MGHRA and CDR2 is YSYEKL. The CDR3 runs 12 residues. The CDR3 protein is CASSQDRVEQYF. CDR3 sequence (DNA): TGCGCCAGCAGCCAAGATCGGGTAGAGCAGTACTTC.

The chain couples TRBV7-8 to TRBJ2-5, with D unclear. V was shortened by 7 bases and J by 1 base, with 19 bases between the two germline ends. The germline CDR1 and CDR2 sequences are SGHVS and FQNEAQ. This CDR3 has 16 residues. The CDR3, as DNA: TGTGCCAGCAACCCAGGTGGGCCTACGATCCAAGAGACCCAGTACTTC. This encodes CASNPGGPTIQETQYF.

This clone was seen a few times. The V call is TRBV21-1, the J call TRBJ1-4. TRBV21-1 corresponds to a pseudogene. This CDR3 has 13 amino acids. This chain's CDR3 is CASSKAAREKLFF. CDR3 DNA: TGTGCCAGCAGCAAAGCTGCCCGGGAAAAACTGTTTTTT.

The chain joins TRBV10-3 to TRBJ1-1; weak D call: TRBD1 (5 bases). CDR1 is ENHRY and CDR2 is SYGVKD in the germline V gene. V lost 3 bases and J lost 1, with 27 bases in between. The CDR3 is 20 residues long. CDR3 in amino acids: CAISEPDMDGGASKNTEAFF. In DNA, the CDR3 is TGTGCCATCAGTGAACCCGACATGGACGGCGGGGCTTCTAAGAACACTGAAGCTTTCTTT.

The V and J genes are TRBV28 and TRBJ2-7, with TRBD2 matching over 10 bases. The CDR3 loop spans 16 amino acids. V trimming: 6 bases; J trimming: 3 bases; junction bases outside the gene matches: 11. Germline values: CDR1 MDHEN, CDR2 SYDVKM. CDR3 in DNA: TGTGCCAGCAGCCCCCTAGCGGGAGTGGGGAACTACGAGCAGTACTTC. Encoded protein: CASSPLAGVGNYEQYF.

The chain recombines TRBV7-9 with TRBJ2-5, with D unresolved. CDR1 is SEHNR and CDR2 is FQNEAQ in the germline V gene (reference sequence). The V end was cut by 1 base, the J end by 1 base, with 7 bases between. The CDR3 extends over 14 amino acids. The DNA of the CDR3 is TGTGCCAGCAGCTTAGTCCCCATCCAAGAGACCCAGTACTTC. Translating it yields CASSLVPIQETQYF.

This clone was seen only once. This chain joins TRBV4-2 and TRBJ2-3; D possibly corresponds to TRBD2 (6 bases). With 0 bases removed from V and 4 bases from J, the gap between germline ends came to 11 bases. Germline loops: CDR1 LGHNA, CDR2 YNFKEQ. CDR3 length: 15 amino acids. The CDR3 DNA is TGTGCCAGCAGCCAAGAGGGGACTGAATCAGATACGCAGTATTTT. Translating gives CASSQEGTESDTQYF.

This clone was detected a few times. At one end the junction does not follow the germline gene, possibly because of a read error. The chain couples TRBV9 to TRBJ2-2; TRBD2 aligns across 7 bases. The germline CDR1 and CDR2 sequences are SGDLS and YYNGEE. The CDR3 is 17 amino acids. CDR3 protein: CASSVVGRGGSERGAVF. The CDR3 DNA reads as TGTGCCAGCAGCGTAGTAGGTCGCGGCGGGAGCGAGCGGGGAGCTGTTTTT. Full variable domain (remainder filled in from reference TRBV9 and TRBJ2-2): DSGVTQTPKHLITATGQRVTLRCSPRSGDLSVYWYQQSLDQGLQFLIQYYNGEERAKGNILERFSAQQFPDLHSELNLSSLELGDSALYFCASSVVGRGGSERGAVFGEGSRLTVL.

The chain employs TRBV7-6 and TRBJ2-1; TRBD1 matches 10 bases. V shed 1 base and J 4 bases; nucleotides not matched to a gene: 1. Germline V gene data show CDR1 as SGHVS and CDR2 as FNYEAQ. The CDR3 consists of 15 residues. CDR3 loop: CASSLEDRGYNEQFF. In nucleotides, the CDR3 is TGTGCCAGCAGCTTAGAGGACAGGGGGTACAATGAGCAGTTCTTC. The whole variable domain, filled in from reference TRBV7-6 and TRBJ2-1, reads GAGVSQSPRYKVTKRGQDVALRCDPISGHVSLYWYRQALGQGPEFLTYFNYEAQQDKSGLPNDRFSAERPEGSISTLTIQRTEQRDSAMYRCASSLEDRGYNEQFFGPGTRLTVL.

The genes are TRBV29-1 and TRBJ2-1; no reliable D call. CDR1 and CDR2 (germline): SQVTM, ANQGSEA. This CDR3 contains 16 residues. Trimming cost V 6 bases and J 0 bases, with 18 bases left between them. The CDR3 spells CSVAATTSISYNEQFF. The DNA for the CDR3 is TGCAGCGTCGCCGCCACGACATCGATCTCCTACAATGAGCAGTTCTTC.

This clone appeared a few times. The chain combines TRBV5-1 with TRBJ1-4; D is possibly TRBD1 (6 bases). Germline loops: CDR1 SGHRS, CDR2 YFSETQ. Deletions cut 2 bases from V and 8 bases from J, with 16 bases between. CDR3 size: 15 residues. The CDR3 DNA reads as TGCGCCAGCAGCTTAGAGAACAGGGTTTGGGAAAAACTGTTTTTT. Protein sequence: CASSLENRVWEKLFF.

The chain's CDR3 is CASSPTDSLYGYTF. As DNA, the CDR3 is TGTGCCAGCAGCCCCACCGACAGCCTCTATGGCTACACCTTC. V gene TRBV7-3 combines with J gene TRBJ1-2; D is perhaps TRBD1 (5 bases). Germline V gene lookup returns CDR1 SGHTA and CDR2 FQGTGA. The CDR3 loop spans 14 amino acids. The V gene lost 5 bases and the J gene lost 4 bases, with 14 bases spanning the gap.

The V gene is TRBV4-1, the J gene TRBJ2-7; D may be TRBD1 (6 bases). V lost 3 bases to trimming and J lost 0 bases, with 12 bases between them. The CDR3 extends over 15 amino acids. The germline V gene has CDR1 MGHRA and CDR2 YSYEKL. CDR3 bases: TGCGCCAGCAGCCAGTTTCCGGACAGCTCCTACGAGCAGTACTTC. It specifies CASSQFPDSSYEQYF.

The gene calls are TRBV29-1 and TRBJ2-2, with TRBD1 matching over 9 bases. This CDR3 spans 15 amino acids. Germline V gives CDR1 SQVTM, CDR2 ANQGSEA. The V and J ends lost 5 bases and 3 bases, in that order; junction bases with no gene match: 7. CDR3 bases: TGCAGCGTTTTTAAGGGACAGGGTCACACCGGGGAGCTGTTTTTT. Encoded protein: CSVFKGQGHTGELFF.